Below are 25 T cell receptor beta chains sequenced from a single sample in a study of cytomegalovirus exposure and HLA in healthy donors. The study ran its PCR with 60 Vbeta and 13 Jbeta primers. Sequenced by immunoSEQ multiplex PCR; TCRdb stores in-frame clones only, minus some. Found here are roughly 120,000 clones, roughly 76% of them singletons; the top ten hold about 13%. Specimen: PBMCs. The source of these receptors is a woman aged 60-75 years in good health and CMV-seropositive.

As concerns this clone: In the same sample, other DNA sequences code for this CDR3. The genes are TRBV4-2 and TRBJ1-1, with D uncertain. Trimming removed 0 bases from V and 4 bases from J, with 6 bases in between. The CDR3 is 13 residues long. Per the germline V gene, CDR1 is LGHNA and CDR2 is YNFKEQ. The CDR3 bases are TGTGCCAGCAGCCAAGATCGTAGCACTGAAGCTTTCTTT. This encodes CASSQDRSTEAFF.

The V and J genes are TRBV5-5 and TRBJ2-7; D might be TRBD2 (6 bases). CDR1 and CDR2 (germline): SGHKS, YYEKEE (reference sequence). The CDR3 runs to 15 residues. V lost 2 bases, J lost 3 bases, and 15 bases lay in between. The CDR3: CASSFISGVSYEQYF. In nucleotides, the CDR3 is TGTGCCAGCAGCTTCATCTCGGGGGTTAGCTACGAGCAGTACTTC.

This CDR3 reads CASSLWGRAYEQYF. CDR3 nucleotide sequence: TGTGCCAGCAGTTTATGGGGGAGGGCCTACGAGCAGTACTTC. This chain connects TRBV28 to TRBJ2-7, with TRBD2 matching 7 bases. Germline V gene data show CDR1 as MDHEN and CDR2 as SYDVKM. Trimming removed 0 bases from V and 2 bases from J; junction bases left unmatched: 1. The CDR3 extends over 14 amino acids.

This chain joins TRBV5-6 and TRBJ1-3; D not certain. The germline V gene has CDR1 SGHDT and CDR2 YYEEEE. CDR3 length: 15 amino acids. V gave up 0 bases and J gave up 1 base, with 8 bases separating them. Written as DNA, the CDR3 is TGTGCCAGCAGCTTGGAGGGAGGATCTGGAAACACCATATATTTT. It yields the protein CASSLEGGSGNTIYF.

There are a few counts of this clone. This chain uses TRBV4-3 with TRBJ2-1, with 7 positions matching TRBD1. Germline V gene sequence: CDR1 LGHNA, CDR2 YSLEER. V gave up 3 bases and J gave up 3 bases; unmatched junction bases: 5. CDR3 length: 15 amino acids. This CDR3 is CASSHSAGGYNEQFF. In DNA form, the CDR3 reads TGCGCCAGCAGCCACAGTGCAGGGGGCTACAATGAGCAGTTCTTC.

V is TRBV14 and J is TRBJ2-1; TRBD2 agrees at 13 bases. The CDR3 is 16 amino acids. Germline assignment: CDR1 SGHDN and CDR2 FVKESK. V was clipped by 5 bases and J by 10 bases; unmatched bases: 11. The CDR3 DNA follows: TGTGCCAGCAGCTATATCGGACTAGCGGGAGTAAGGGAGCAGTTCTTC. This sequence encodes CASSYIGLAGVREQFF.

The chain joins TRBV19 to TRBJ2-7, with D unresolved. Trimming cost V 1 base and J 0 bases, with 13 bases left between them. The CDR3 covers 16 residues. In germline, CDR1 is LNHDA, CDR2 SQIVND (reference sequence). The CDR3 protein is CASSIAVGLGSYEQYF. The CDR3 DNA follows: TGTGCCAGTAGTATAGCGGTGGGCCTTGGCTCCTACGAGCAGTACTTC.

V is TRBV5-5 and J is TRBJ2-5, with a possible D match to TRBD2 (5 bases). V was cut by 7 bases and J by 5 bases, with 24 bases left in between. Germline V lookup: CDR1 SGHKS, CDR2 YYEKEE (reference sequence). The CDR3 runs 16 residues. CDR3 nucleotide sequence: TGTGCCAGCTCCGGGCGGAGGCGATTTTCTGCGGAGACCCAGTACTTC. It is translated as CASSGRRRFSAETQYF.

This clone has a single count. CDR3 nucleotides: TGTGCCACAAACGGGGAGTACACTGAAGCTTTCTTT. Protein product: CATNGEYTEAFF. The V call is TRBV19, the J call TRBJ1-1; no clear D gene. CDR3 length: 12 amino acids. Germline CDR1 LNHDA, CDR2 SQIVND (reference sequence). V was shortened by 10 bases and J by 3 bases, with 12 bases between the two germline ends.

This clone came up a few times. The chain employs TRBV27 and TRBJ1-1; 10 bases align to TRBD1. V trimming: 4 bases; J trimming: 3 bases; junction bases outside the gene matches: 5. Germline CDR1 reads MNHEY; CDR2 reads SMNVEV (reference sequence). This CDR3 region has 15 residues. This CDR3 reads CASSWTGGLDTEAFF. DNA for the CDR3: TGTGCCAGCAGTTGGACAGGGGGGTTAGACACTGAAGCTTTCTTT.

The V call is TRBV7-3, the J call TRBJ1-1; D is possibly TRBD1 (5 bases). CDR3 length: 13 amino acids. V lost 5 bases, J lost 5 bases, and 12 bases lay in between. The germline V gene encodes CDR1 SGHTA and CDR2 FQGTGA. The CDR3 DNA sequence: TGTGCCAGCAGCCCACGGGGGGGAACTGAAGCTTTCTTT. Translation gives CASSPRGGTEAFF.

The V and J genes are TRBV28 and TRBJ2-3; no reliable D call. In germline, CDR1 is MDHEN, CDR2 SYDVKM. V was trimmed by 3 bases and J by 3 bases, leaving 7 bases between them. This CDR3 spans 13 amino acids. CDR3 nucleotides: TGTGCCAGCAGTTTTATGAGTACAGATACGCAGTATTTT. It encodes CASSFMSTDTQYF.

The rearrangement uses TRBV29-1 and TRBJ1-1, with 7 positions matching TRBD1. V lost 4 bases to trimming and J lost 1 base; unmatched junction nucleotides: 3. This CDR3 has 13 amino acids. Germline values: CDR1 SQVTM, CDR2 ANQGSEA. Here the CDR3 reads CSVAEGANTEAFF. The CDR3 nucleotides are TGCAGCGTTGCTGAGGGGGCGAACACTGAAGCTTTCTTT.

The J gene is TRBJ1-5, the V gene TRBV6-5; 7 nucleotides match TRBD1. J gave up 2 bases and V 2 bases, and 3 bases lay outside the gene matches. Germline V gene lookup returns CDR1 MNHEY and CDR2 SVGAGI. This CDR3 spans 15 amino acids. The CDR3 protein is CASSYTGDGNQPQHF. CDR3 nucleotide sequence: TGTGCCAGCAGTTACACAGGGGACGGCAATCAGCCCCAGCATTTT.

V usage is TRBV11-2 and J usage is TRBJ2-1; 8 bases match TRBD2. Germline CDR1 SGHAT, CDR2 FQNNGV. V was clipped by 5 bases and J by 8 bases; unmatched bases: 11. The CDR3 has 15 residues. CDR3 region: CASSQGLAEGHEQFF. In DNA, the CDR3 is TGTGCCAGCAGCCAAGGACTAGCTGAGGGTCATGAGCAGTTCTTC.

CDR3 DNA sequence: TGTGCCAGCAGCTGGACAGGGGAAGAGACCCAGTACTTC. Amino acids: CASSWTGEETQYF. The chain links TRBV11-3 to TRBJ2-5; TRBD1 matches at 9 bases. The CDR3 spans 13 residues. The germline V gene encodes CDR1 SGHNT and CDR2 YENEEA. V lost 4 bases to trimming and J lost 3 bases; unmatched junction nucleotides: 0. Filled out from reference TRBV11-3 and TRBJ2-5, the complete variable domain reads EAGVVQSPRYKIIEKKQPVAFWCNPISGHNTLYWYLQNLGQGPELLIRYENEEAVDDSQLPKDRFSAERLKGVDSTLKIQPAELGDSAVYLCASSWTGEETQYFGPGTRLLVL.

V and J are TRBV5-6 and TRBJ2-7, with D possibly TRBD1 on 5 matching bases. Trimming stripped 6 bases from V and 0 bases from J, with 13 bases between. The CDR3 loop spans 14 amino acids. Per germline, CDR1 SGHDT and CDR2 YYEEEE. The CDR3 loop reads CASNPMTVSYEQYF. Written as DNA, the CDR3 is TGTGCCAGCAACCCGATGACAGTCTCCTACGAGCAGTACTTC.

The genes are TRBV19 and TRBJ1-2, with D perhaps matching TRBD1 (6 bases). V dropped 10 bases and J dropped 2 bases, with 14 bases sitting between them. Germline-derived CDR1 and CDR2 are LNHDA and SQIVND (reference sequence). CDR3 length: 13 residues. The CDR3 DNA reads TGTGCCACTTCTCGGGACACAAACTATGGCTACACCTTC. Translating gives CATSRDTNYGYTF.

The gene calls are TRBV5-1 and TRBJ1-1, with a possible D match to TRBD1 (6 bases). Trimming left V 3 bases short and J 0 bases short, with 24 bases between. There are 19 residues in the CDR3. Germline V gene sequence: CDR1 SGHRS, CDR2 YFSETQ. The CDR3 loop is CASSSRPSRTASLNTEAFF. The CDR3 DNA sequence: TGCGCCAGCAGCTCAAGGCCATCCAGGACAGCTTCTTTGAACACTGAAGCTTTCTTT.

CDR3 DNA: TGTGCCAGCAGCCCCCCGGGACAGGGGATTTCACCCCTCCACTTT. Protein: CASSPPGQGISPLHF. The chain recombines TRBV5-4 with TRBJ1-6; TRBD1 matches 10 bases. Germline assignment: CDR1 SGHNT and CDR2 YYREEE (reference sequence). V shed 4 bases, J shed 9 bases, and the junction held 7 bases outside the gene matches. The CDR3 contains 15 residues.

The chain carries TRBV29-1 and TRBJ1-1, with no clear D. Trimming removed 0 bases from V and 0 bases from J, with 11 bases in between. This CDR3 is built from 15 residues. CDR1 and CDR2 from the germline V gene are SQVTM and ANQGSEA. CDR3 amino acids: CSVEDLYSMNTEAFF. The CDR3 region has the DNA TGCAGCGTTGAAGATCTATACAGTATGAACACTGAAGCTTTCTTT.

This clone has a handful of counts. The chain couples TRBV25-1 to TRBJ1-2, with 8 bases fitting TRBD1. The CDR3 extends over 14 amino acids. The V gene end was trimmed by 6 bases and the J gene end by 3 bases; junction bases not matched to a gene: 6. Germline CDR1 and CDR2: MGHDK and SYGVNS. This CDR3 is CASSKSGGDYGYTF. Here the CDR3 DNA reads TGTGCCAGCAGCAAGTCAGGGGGCGACTATGGCTACACCTTC.

The V call is TRBV4-2, the J call TRBJ1-3; D not certain. The CDR3 is 16 residues long. Trimming cost V 2 bases and J 0 bases, with 11 bases left between them. Germline V CDR1 and CDR2: LGHNA, YNFKEQ. As DNA, the CDR3 is TGTGCCAGCAGCCAATTAATTGGCACCTCTGGAAACACCATATATTTT. Amino acid sequence: CASSQLIGTSGNTIYF.

The chain combines TRBV30 with TRBJ2-2; 7 nucleotides align to TRBD1. Germline V gene data show CDR1 as GTSNPN and CDR2 as SVGIG (reference sequence). CDR3 length equals 14 residues. V lost 3 bases and J lost 2; bases outside the gene matches: 3. The CDR3 sequence: CAWRRGPNTGELFF. As DNA, the CDR3 is TGTGCCTGGAGGAGGGGGCCAAACACCGGGGAGCTGTTTTTT.

The rearrangement links TRBV6-6 to TRBJ2-7, with a tentative D call TRBD1 (6 bases). V was trimmed by 2 bases and J by 0 bases, leaving 14 bases between them. This CDR3 is built from 16 residues. CDR1 and CDR2 from the germline V gene are MNHNY and SVGAGI (reference sequence). CDR3 sequence: CASSYLRTDLSYEQYF. CDR3 in DNA: TGTGCCAGCAGTTACCTTCGGACAGACCTCTCCTACGAGCAGTACTTC.